Sequencing of this TCR beta chain was carried out in a study of cytomegalovirus exposure and HLA in healthy donors. With regard to this clone: Antigen: not known.

The CDR3 extends over 15 amino acids. 13 Jbeta primers and 60 Vbeta primers were used for the PCR. Method: immunoSEQ multiplex PCR; TCRdb's copy keeps in-frame clones and lacks some. The sample includes more than 100,000 clones, 80% seen only once; the top ten take 1%. Study-level points and caveats: HLA alleles showed associations with 16,951 TCR beta sequences in a later analysis, at a 0.05 false discovery rate. Researchers reportedly found TCR beta sequences accurately predicted most subjects' HLA-A and HLA-B alleles.

The sample comprised PBMCs. The chain has TRBV21-1 and TRBJ2-7; the table's TRBD2 call for D was not verified on the DNA. TRBV21-1 is classified as a pseudogene. The receptor's source is a man aged 35-49 years in good health and CMV-seronegative. The chain's CDR3 is CASSKVAGGQREQYF. CDR3 DNA sequence: TGTGCCAGCAGCAAAGTCGCGGGGGGGCAACGAGAGCAGTACTTC.